This entry concerns a single TCR beta chain. Its antigen is unknown. The junction departs from germline at one end; a sequencing error may be responsible. This CDR3 region has 12 residues. Germline CDR1 reads DFQATT; CDR2 reads SNEGSKA (reference sequence). These data are taken from a study of blood T cells in healthy people across ages. Study results and limitations: The long-lived group displayed more naive CD4+ cells, plus higher diversity, than the aged donors did. Estimated diversity across one million T cells was deemed an underestimate.

Primers used in a second PCR of about 7 to 12 cycles were a sample-barcoded 5' primer and a J-beta primer mix. One entry per CDR3 protein, called by TCRdb with MiXCR from the 5' RACE reads. The sample has 700,000 to 950,000 distinct CDR3 sequences, around 46% seen once. The source material was blood. The sequence was obtained from a woman in her sixties or seventies in good health. This chain joins TRBV20-1 and TRBJ2-1, with 7 bases that match TRBD2. CDR3 coding DNA: TGCAGTGCTAGAGAGCGGGAGAATGAGGAGTTCTTC. Its protein product is CSARERENEEFF.